The 22 T cell receptor beta chains below all came from one sample that was sequenced in a study of patients and donors after allogeneic stem cell transplantation. A single record per CDR3 protein comes from TCRdb applying MiXCR to the RT-PCR reads. The sample holds 190,000 or so distinct CDR3 sequences; 35% to 50% are singletons and the top ten take about 33%. Sequencing input: blood, either unsorted or a sorted T cell fraction (not recorded which). The receptor source for this set is a human donor who was either an allogeneic HSCT recipient or a stem cell or donor lymphocyte infusion donor (not recorded which). It is not recorded whose cells these are; they may come from a transplant donor.

The chain recombines TRBV6-2 or TRBV6-3 with TRBJ1-5, with 8 bases fitting TRBD1. The CDR3 extends over 16 amino acids. The trim removed 5 bases at V and 3 bases at J, leaving 9 bases unmatched. Germline V gene lookup returns CDR1 MNHEY and CDR2 SVGEGT. The CDR3 loop reads CASSPQPGGSNQPQHF. DNA for the CDR3: TGTGCCAGCAGTCCGCAGCCAGGGGGCTCCAATCAGCCCCAGCATTTT.

The chain is built from TRBV19 and TRBJ1-4, with D possibly matching TRBD1 (5 bases). V was shortened by 4 bases and J by 4 bases, with 13 bases between the two germline ends. The germline V gene encodes CDR1 LNHDA and CDR2 SQIVND (reference sequence). There are 15 residues in the CDR3. The CDR3 DNA follows: TGTGCCAGTAGTACCCGGGACGCAAATAATGAAAAACTGTTTTTT. This gives the protein CASSTRDANNEKLFF.

The chain has TRBV15 and TRBJ1-2; no clear D. The V gene's germline CDR1 is LNHNV and CDR2 YYDKDF (reference sequence). The CDR3 is 14 amino acids. Trimming removed 0 bases at V and 3 bases at J, with 8 bases between. The CDR3 DNA reads TGTGCCACCAGCAGAGATGGGGATGACTATGGCTACACCTTC. Translated: CATSRDGDDYGYTF.

The rearrangement joins TRBV4-2 to TRBJ1-4, with D unresolved. The V end was cut by 4 bases, the J end by 8 bases, with 8 bases between. The CDR3 covers 12 residues. Germline V gene sequence: CDR1 LGHNA, CDR2 YNFKEQ. CDR3 coding DNA: TGTGCCAGCAGCCGGGAGAGGGAAAAACTGTTTTTT. Translating it yields CASSREREKLFF.

This clonotype was seen only a few times. The rearrangement uses TRBV5-5 and TRBJ2-7; TRBD1 might be the D (5 bases). The CDR3 runs to 17 residues. Trimming pared 0 bases from V and 3 bases from J, leaving 19 bases between. Germline V gene data show CDR1 as SGHKS and CDR2 as YYEKEE (reference sequence). CDR3 residues: CASSLGPGNRINYEQYF. For the CDR3, the DNA is TGTGCCAGCAGCTTGGGTCCTGGAAACAGGATCAACTACGAGCAGTACTTC.

The chain carries TRBV18 and TRBJ1-5; no reliable D call. V was cut by 2 bases and J by 0 bases, with 5 bases left in between. The CDR3 spans 14 residues. CDR1 KGHSH and CDR2 LQKENI come from the germline V gene. The CDR3 DNA follows: TGTGCCAGCTCACCAATGAATAGCAATCAGCCCCAGCATTTT. It is translated as CASSPMNSNQPQHF.

This clonotype occurred a few times. The chain recombines TRBV5-1 with TRBJ1-1, with 8 bases lining up with TRBD1. The CDR3 has 14 residues. CDR1 SGHRS and CDR2 YFSETQ come from the germline V gene. J gave up 7 bases and V 4 bases, and 9 bases lay outside the gene matches. The CDR3 here is CASSTGQGLFEAFF. CDR3 nucleotide sequence: TGCGCCAGCAGCACTGGACAGGGACTTTTTGAAGCTTTCTTT.

The V and J genes are TRBV3-1 and TRBJ2-5; D tentatively fits TRBD1 or TRBD2 (5 bases each). V gave up 1 base and J gave up 5 bases, with 17 bases separating them. CDR3 length equals 16 residues. From germline, CDR1 is LGHDT and CDR2 YNNKEL (reference sequence). CDR3 sequence reads: CASSQVEQVGTETQYF. DNA of the CDR3: TGTGCCAGCAGCCAAGTGGAACAAGTAGGGACGGAGACCCAGTACTTC.

This clonotype has a handful of counts. The V call is TRBV6-2 or TRBV6-3, the J call TRBJ1-1; 7 bases map to TRBD1. The junction had 9 bases not matched to a gene; V was cut back by 5 bases and J by 0 bases. In germline, CDR1 is MNHEY, CDR2 SVGEGT. This CDR3 spans 16 amino acids. CDR3 in amino acids: CASSPYPTGLNTEAFF. CDR3 nucleotides: TGTGCCAGCAGTCCCTACCCGACAGGGTTGAACACTGAAGCTTTCTTT.

This sequence joins TRBV7-9 and TRBJ2-1; maybe TRBD2 (6 bases). Between the trimmed V and J ends, which lost 1 base and 4 bases, there was a span of 11 bases. The CDR3 length is 15 residues. Germline CDR1 is SEHNR and CDR2 is FQNEAQ (reference sequence). CDR3 residues: CASSLGRDLYNEQFF. The CDR3 DNA sequence: TGTGCCAGCAGCTTAGGCCGGGACTTATACAATGAGCAGTTCTTC.

V gene TRBV12-3 or TRBV12-4 combines with J gene TRBJ2-1; 12 bases match TRBD1. The CDR3 has 15 residues. The J segment lost 9 bases and the V segment lost 5 bases, leaving 8 bases of the junction unmatched. CDR3 region: CASSVSGTGGSEQFF. CDR3 in DNA: TGTGCCAGCAGTGTGTCCGGGACAGGGGGCAGTGAGCAGTTCTTC.

This chain joins TRBV12-3 or TRBV12-4 and TRBJ1-1; no definite D call. The CDR3 covers 12 residues. The V gene lost 6 bases and the J gene lost 8 bases, with 13 bases spanning the gap. CDR3 amino acids: CASSYSVNEAFF. As DNA, the CDR3 is TGTGCCAGCAGCTATTCCGTTAACGAAGCTTTCTTT.

The genes are TRBV12-3 or TRBV12-4 and TRBJ1-5; D may be TRBD1 (5 bases). CDR3 length: 16 residues. Trimming shortened V by 3 bases and J by 0 bases, and 12 bases separated the two germline ends. The DNA of the CDR3 is TGTGCCAGCAGTTTGAAAGGGGCGTCTAGCAATCAGCCCCAGCATTTT. Its protein product is CASSLKGASSNQPQHF.

The J gene is TRBJ1-1, the V gene TRBV27; D gene ambiguous. CDR1 and CDR2 from the germline V gene are MNHEY and SMNVEV (reference sequence). The V and J ends lost 5 bases and 7 bases respectively, with 17 bases between them. The CDR3 runs 14 residues. The CDR3 bases are TGTGCCAGCAGTCACGGACTCCCTATGGGTGAAGCTTTCTTT. Translation gives CASSHGLPMGEAFF.

The genes are TRBV12-3 or TRBV12-4 and TRBJ2-1; 7 nucleotides line up with TRBD1. CDR3 length equals 13 residues. The trim removed 6 bases at V and 7 bases at J, leaving 6 bases unmatched. Here the CDR3 reads CASSPTGWNEQFF. The CDR3 nucleotides read TGTGCCAGCAGCCCGACAGGGTGGAATGAGCAGTTCTTC.

V gene TRBV3-1 combines with J gene TRBJ2-6; 8 bases agree with TRBD1. Germline CDR1 and CDR2: LGHDT and YNNKEL (reference sequence). Trimming at V came to 5 bases and at J to 0 bases, leaving 6 bases not matched to a gene. The CDR3 is 17 residues long. The CDR3 is CASSSTGAHSGANVLTF. The CDR3 nucleotides read TGTGCCAGCAGCTCGACAGGGGCCCACTCTGGGGCCAACGTCCTGACTTTC.

This clonotype was seen a few times. The chain uses TRBV6-1 and TRBJ1-4; possible D gene TRBD1, 6 bases. V was shortened by 8 bases and J by 0 bases, with 19 bases between the two germline ends. The CDR3 spans 17 residues. Germline CDR1 is MNHNS and CDR2 is SASEGT. The CDR3 nucleotides are TGTGCCAGCCTAATCAACAGGGTTCAGGCAACTAATGAAAAACTGTTTTTT. Its translation is CASLINRVQATNEKLFF.

The V call is TRBV6-5, the J call TRBJ2-5; 13 nucleotides agree with TRBD2. This CDR3 has 15 residues. V trimming: 5 bases; J trimming: 4 bases; junction bases outside the gene matches: 4. The germline V gene has CDR1 MNHEY and CDR2 SVGAGI. The CDR3 protein is CASSPGLAGRETQYF. In nucleotides, the CDR3 is TGTGCCAGCAGTCCGGGACTAGCGGGACGAGAGACCCAGTACTTC.

This clonotype was recorded a few times. The J gene is TRBJ2-5, the V gene TRBV28; 12 bases match TRBD2. Germline V gene data show CDR1 as MDHEN and CDR2 as SYDVKM. The V and J ends lost 6 bases and 4 bases, in that order; junction bases with no gene match: 6. The CDR3 is 15 residues long. CDR3 nucleotides: TGTGCCAGCAGATCGACTAGCGGGAGAGGAGAGACCCAGTACTTC. Its translation: CASRSTSGRGETQYF.

This chain joins TRBV12-3 or TRBV12-4 and TRBJ2-5; 9 bases fit TRBD1. CDR3 size: 15 residues. After removal of 6 bases from V and 2 bases from J, the junction contained 7 bases not matched to a gene. The CDR3 protein is CASSPGDREQETQYF. The CDR3 coding sequence is TGTGCCAGCAGCCCCGGGGACAGGGAGCAAGAGACCCAGTACTTC.

In nucleotides, the CDR3 is TGTGCCAGTCACCGGACTAGCGGGTACTACAATGAGCAGTTCTTC. This encodes CASHRTSGYYNEQFF. The J gene is TRBJ2-1, the V gene TRBV7-9, with 11 bases lining up with TRBD2. V shed 9 bases and J 3 bases; nucleotides not matched to a gene: 7. In germline, CDR1 is SEHNR, CDR2 FQNEAQ (reference sequence). CDR3 size: 15 residues.

This chain uses TRBV5-6 with TRBJ2-7; D possibly matches TRBD1 or TRBD2 (5 bases each). CDR3 length equals 14 residues. Between the trimmed V and J ends, which lost 4 bases and 1 base, there was a span of 12 bases. Germline CDR1 is SGHDT and CDR2 is YYEEEE. Here the CDR3 DNA reads TGTGCCAGCAGCCATCACGGGGCTTCCTACGAGCAGTACTTC. The encoded protein is CASSHHGASYEQYF.